This paragraph covers one TCR beta chain sequence. Its antigen remains unknown. Here immunoSEQ multiplex PCR was the method, and the copy in TCRdb shows in-frame clones only, minus some. The sample contains 85,000 to 100,000 clones, 85% to 95% of which appear only once. The sample is drawn from a study of graft-versus-host responses after intestinal transplantation. Study conclusions and caveats: Present in recipient marrow, GvH clones included some that appeared first in ileum or blood. Patients who carried graft-donor T cell macrochimerism also had high graft-versus-host to host-versus-graft clonal ratios in their allografts.

This CDR3 comprises 15 residues. The V gene's germline CDR1 is SGHTA and CDR2 FQGTGA. The V gene lost 1 base and the J gene lost 3 bases, with 12 bases spanning the gap. This TCR was sampled from a human donor who was the organ donor for an intestinal transplant. The rearrangement uses TRBV7-3 and TRBJ1-2; D remains ambiguous. Sequenced material: unstimulated CD8+ T cells sorted from spleen or lymph node cells, taken before transplant. The CDR3: CASSLSPTPYYGYTF. CDR3 nucleotide sequence: TGTGCCAGCAGCTTAAGTCCGACACCTTACTATGGCTACACCTTC.